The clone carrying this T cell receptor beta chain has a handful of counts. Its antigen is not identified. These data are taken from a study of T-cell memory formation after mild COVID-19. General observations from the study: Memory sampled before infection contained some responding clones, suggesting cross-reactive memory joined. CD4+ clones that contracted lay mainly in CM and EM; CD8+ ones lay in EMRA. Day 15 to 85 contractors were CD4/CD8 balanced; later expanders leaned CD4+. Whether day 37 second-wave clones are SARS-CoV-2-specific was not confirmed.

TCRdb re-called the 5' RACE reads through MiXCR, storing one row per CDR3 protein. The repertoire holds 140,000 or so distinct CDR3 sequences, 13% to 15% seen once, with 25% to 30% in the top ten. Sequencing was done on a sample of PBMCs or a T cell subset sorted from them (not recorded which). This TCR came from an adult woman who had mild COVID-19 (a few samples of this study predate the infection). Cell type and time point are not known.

DNA for the CDR3: TGTGCCAGCAGCTTAGCAGGGTCGAACACCGGGGAGCTGTTTTTT. Protein: CASSLAGSNTGELFF. The rearrangement joins TRBV5-8 to TRBJ2-2; D is perhaps TRBD1 (5 bases). Germline-derived CDR1 and CDR2 are SGHTS and YDEGEE. This CDR3 is built from 15 residues. V lost 2 bases and J 0 bases, leaving 8 bases between the germline ends.